This TCR beta chain is from a study of control samples from healthy donors and cancer patients. The method was immunoSEQ multiplex PCR; TCRdb's version includes in-frame clones alone and lacks a portion of them. Found here are some 130,000 clones, about 91% of them singletons; the top ten hold approximately 3.5%. In this sample, this clone turned up a few times. The length of the CDR3 is 11 residues. The junction had 9 bases not matched to a gene; V was cut back by 6 bases and J by 14 bases. This chain links TRBV12-3 or TRBV12-4 with TRBJ1-2; 7 bases match TRBD1. The source of this sequence is a man between 40 and 49 years old in good health. Sequencing was carried out using blood. CDR3: CASSPDRAQTF. The CDR3 coding sequence is TGTGCCAGCAGCCCAGACAGGGCTCAGACCTTC.